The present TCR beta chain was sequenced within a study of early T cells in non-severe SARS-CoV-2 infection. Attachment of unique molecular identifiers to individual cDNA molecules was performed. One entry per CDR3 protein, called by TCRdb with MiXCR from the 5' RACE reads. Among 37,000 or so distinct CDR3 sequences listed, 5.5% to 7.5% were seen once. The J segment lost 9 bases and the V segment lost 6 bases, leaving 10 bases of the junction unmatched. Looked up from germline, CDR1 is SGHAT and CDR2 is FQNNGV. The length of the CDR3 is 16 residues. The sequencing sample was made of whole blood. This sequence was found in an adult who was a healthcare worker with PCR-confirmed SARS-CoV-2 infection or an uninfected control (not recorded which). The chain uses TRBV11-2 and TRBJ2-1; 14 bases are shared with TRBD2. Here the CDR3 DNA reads TGTGCCAGCAGGAGACTAGCGGGAGGGCCGGGGCGTGAGCAGTTCTTC. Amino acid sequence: CASRRLAGGPGREQFF.